Below are 10 T cell receptor beta chains sequenced from a single sample in a study of blood T cell repertoires in COVID-19. Produced via immunoSEQ multiplex PCR; TCRdb's table is partial and in-frame only. The profile shows around 180,000 clones, around 89% of them singletons. The source material was peripheral blood. These receptor sequences come from a human donor in a cohort sampled during active COVID-19.

Only a few counts were recorded for this clone. The CDR3 DNA is TGTGCCAGCAGTGGGGGACAGGGGGCGGCTGGAAACACCATATATTTT. This sequence encodes CASSGGQGAAGNTIYF. The chain links TRBV6-1 to TRBJ1-3, with 12 positions matching TRBD1. Unmatched junction bases numbered 3, after V lost 4 bases and J lost 2 bases. CDR1 is MNHNS and CDR2 is SASEGT in the germline V gene. The CDR3 loop spans 16 amino acids.

This sequence joins TRBV5-6 and TRBJ2-1, with TRBD2 matching 12 bases. This CDR3 is built from 16 residues. Germline CDR1 and CDR2: SGHDT and YYEEEE. The V segment lost 3 bases and the J segment 6 bases; nucleotides outside the gene matches: 7. The chain's CDR3 is CASSSPTGLAGNEQFF. CDR3 bases: TGTGCCAGCAGCTCGCCGACGGGACTAGCGGGCAATGAGCAGTTCTTC.

This chain connects TRBV7-2 to TRBJ2-7; 9 bases map to TRBD2. Unmatched junction bases numbered 5, after V lost 0 bases and J lost 2 bases. Germline V gene sequence: CDR1 SGHTA, CDR2 FQGNSA. The CDR3 has 16 residues. The CDR3 region is CASSLAGASGAYEQYF. CDR3 DNA: TGTGCCAGCAGCTTAGCGGGCGCTAGCGGGGCCTACGAGCAGTACTTC.

The table lists this clone with a count of one. This chain links TRBV7-2 with TRBJ1-1, with TRBD1 matching over 11 bases. Germline assignment: CDR1 SGHTA and CDR2 FQGNSA. CDR3 length equals 16 residues. V was pared by 4 bases and J by 3 bases, with 7 bases of the junction left unmatched. CDR3 DNA: TGTGCCAGCAGCTCGGGACAGGGGGGCGCGTACACTGAAGCTTTCTTT. This translates into CASSSGQGGAYTEAFF.

This clone occurred once. V gene TRBV6-1 combines with J gene TRBJ2-3; 9 bases are a match to TRBD1. CDR1 and CDR2 (germline): MNHNS, SASEGT. With V trimmed by 4 bases and J by 0 bases, 8 bases remained unmatched. This CDR3 has 17 residues. CDR3 sequence (DNA): TGTGCCAGCAGTGCCGTCCGGGACAGGGTTAGCACAGATACGCAGTATTTT. Its protein is CASSAVRDRVSTDTQYF.

The chain is built from TRBV29-1 and TRBJ1-1; D is perhaps TRBD1 (5 bases). The germline CDR1 and CDR2 sequences are SQVTM and ANQGSEA. V dropped 6 bases and J dropped 2 bases, with 7 bases sitting between them. There are 11 residues in the CDR3. The CDR3 DNA reads TGCAGCGTAGACAGAAACACTGAAGCTTTCTTT. Translating gives CSVDRNTEAFF.

This chain uses TRBV6-5 with TRBJ1-5, with unresolved D. The length of the CDR3 is 15 residues. V was clipped by 0 bases and J by 2 bases, with 8 bases between them. The germline V gene has CDR1 MNHEY and CDR2 SVGAGI. This CDR3 is CASSYSRGGNQPQHF. CDR3 nucleotides: TGTGCCAGCAGTTACTCGAGAGGAGGCAATCAGCCCCAGCATTTT.

This clone was seen just once. The CDR3 spells CASKRQQWGQETQYF. The CDR3 nucleotides are TGTGCCAGCAAACGACAGCAGTGGGGCCAAGAGACCCAGTACTTC. The rearrangement uses TRBV19 and TRBJ2-5; a possible D gene is TRBD1 (5 bases). The CDR3 runs 15 residues. The germline V and J ends were trimmed by 9 bases and 1 base, with 18 bases remaining between them. Germline CDR1 is LNHDA and CDR2 is SQIVND (reference sequence).

The chain combines TRBV11-2 with TRBJ2-3; 8 bases align to TRBD2. The CDR3 has 16 residues. The V segment lost 4 bases and the J segment 2 bases; nucleotides outside the gene matches: 8. CDR1 is SGHAT and CDR2 is FQNNGV in the germline V gene. The CDR3 spells CASSSRAGGHTDTQYF. The DNA for the CDR3 is TGTGCCAGCAGCTCCCGGGCGGGGGGACACACAGATACGCAGTATTTT.

The rearrangement uses TRBV5-1 and TRBJ2-1; 8 bases match TRBD1. Trimming cost V 4 bases and J 7 bases; bases outside gene matches: 10. The CDR3 runs to 15 residues. Germline CDR1 reads SGHRS; CDR2 reads YFSETQ. The CDR3 nucleotides are TGCGCCAGCAGCCCCGACGGACAGGGAGGAAATGAGCAGTTCTTC. Amino acid sequence: CASSPDGQGGNEQFF.